This T cell receptor beta chain was observed in a study of cytomegalovirus exposure and HLA in healthy donors. Study findings and constraints: Donor immune exposure was known only as CMV serostatus.

Amplification used 60 Vbeta primers and 13 Jbeta primers. Assay used: immunoSEQ multiplex PCR; TCRdb lists only in-frame clones, some missing. The data hold about 75,000 clones, with 70% to 85% observed a single time. Worth noting for this clone: Its antigen is not known.

This CDR3 contains 15 residues. Germline CDR1 is SGHTA and CDR2 is FQGTGA. J lost 6 bases, V lost 5 bases, and 8 bases had no gene match. Material: PBMCs. This TCR was recovered from a man between 65 and 85 years old in good health and CMV-seropositive. The chain recombines TRBV7-3 with TRBJ2-1, with 9 bases matching TRBD2. The CDR3 is CASSPWAGGLNEQFF. The CDR3 region has the DNA TGTGCCAGCAGCCCATGGGCGGGGGGGCTCAATGAGCAGTTCTTC.